This TCR beta chain was identified in a study of T cells in pancreatic ductal adenocarcinoma. TCRdb keeps only in-frame clones here, not all; method: immunoSEQ multiplex PCR. Counted here are more than 25,000 clones, about 92% occurring once; the ten biggest clones make up under 2.5%. Selected pancreatic ductal adenocarcinoma patients had undergone surgery without neoadjuvant therapy. The CDR3 length is 13 residues. Per the germline V gene, CDR1 is ENHRY and CDR2 is SYGVKD. The ends were cut back, 0 bases at V and 8 bases at J, with 10 bases in the middle. The clonotype originates from a human donor with pancreatic ductal adenocarcinoma. V usage is TRBV10-3 and J usage is TRBJ1-2, with TRBD1 as a possible D gene (6 bases). The sample comprised PBMCs. CDR3 nucleotides: TGTGCCATCAGTGAGTCCGGGGGGCACGGCTACACCTTC. It codes for CAISESGGHGYTF.